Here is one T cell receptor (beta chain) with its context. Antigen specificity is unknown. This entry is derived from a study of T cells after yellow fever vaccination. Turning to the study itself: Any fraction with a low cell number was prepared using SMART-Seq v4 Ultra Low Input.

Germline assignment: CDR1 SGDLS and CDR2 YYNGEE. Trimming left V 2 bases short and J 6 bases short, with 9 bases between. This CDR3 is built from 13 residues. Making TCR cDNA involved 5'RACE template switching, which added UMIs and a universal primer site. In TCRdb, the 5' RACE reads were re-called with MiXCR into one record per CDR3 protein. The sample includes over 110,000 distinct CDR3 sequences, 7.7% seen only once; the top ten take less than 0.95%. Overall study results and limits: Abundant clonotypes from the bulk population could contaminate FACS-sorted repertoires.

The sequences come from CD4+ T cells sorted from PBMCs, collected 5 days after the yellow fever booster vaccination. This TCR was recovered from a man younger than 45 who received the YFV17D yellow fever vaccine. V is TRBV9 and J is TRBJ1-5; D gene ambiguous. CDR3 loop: CASSVSPVQPQHF. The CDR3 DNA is TGTGCCAGCAGCGTGTCGCCAGTTCAGCCCCAGCATTTT.